This is a list of T cell receptor beta chains from one sample in a study of CD8 T cells in Susac syndrome. MiXCR was run by TCRdb on the immunoSEQ multiplex PCR reads, yielding one entry per CDR3 protein. The repertoire consists of some 95,000 distinct CDR3 sequences, with approximately 92% occurring once and the leading ten covering 0.25% to 0.4%. Specimen: CD8+ T cells from PBMCs. The receptors come from a human donor in good health. Each CDR3 is given with its conserved first and last residue. The order of the fields is clone size, V gene, J gene, D gene, CDR3 protein, CDR3 DNA. The D gene is left open where the match is weak. Clone size, where shown, is once, few, many, or a class for clones that have expanded.

-	TRBV20-1	TRBJ2-1	TRBD2	CSAREGGGVYNEQFF	TGCAGTGCTAGAGAGGGCGGGGGGGTCTACAATGAGCAGTTCTTC
-	TRBV27	TRBJ2-1	TRBD1	CASRIQGGNNEQFF	TGTGCCAGCAGAATACAGGGGGGAAACAATGAGCAGTTCTTC
once	TRBV9	TRBJ2-3	TRBD1	CASSGPYRGSVADTQYF	TGTGCCAGCAGCGGTCCATACAGGGGGTCGGTTGCAGATACGCAGTATTTT
-	TRBV9	TRBJ1-2	-	CASRAMGGYTF	TGTGCCAGCAGGGCAATGGGTGGCTACACCTTC
-	TRBV9	TRBJ1-1	-	CASSPFGRTEVFF	TGTGCCAGCAGCCCCTTTGGGAGAACTGAAGTTTTCTTT
-	TRBV19	TRBJ2-5	TRBD2	CASSDWTSASGVETQYF	TGTGCCAGTAGTGACTGGACTTCGGCTAGCGGGGTGGAGACCCAGTACTTC
-	TRBV9	TRBJ1-4	-	CASSTTGTVNEKLFF	TGTGCCAGCAGCACCACCGGGACGGTTAATGAAAAACTGTTTTTT
once	TRBV13	TRBJ2-2	-	CASSLTRENTGELFF	TGTGCCAGCAGCCTCACTAGGGAGAACACCGGGGAGCTGTTTTTT
once	TRBV5-6	TRBJ1-1	-	CASSFGGVTEAFF	TGTGCCAGCAGCTTTGGGGGGGTCACTGAAGCTTTCTTT
-	TRBV27	TRBJ2-4	TRBD1	CASRIQGKWGIQYF	TGTGCCAGCAGAATACAGGGGAAATGGGGCATTCAGTACTTC
few	TRBV14	TRBJ2-7	-	CASSQDMRLDPLEQYF	TGTGCCAGCAGCCAAGATATGAGACTAGATCCCCTCGAGCAGTACTTC
-	TRBV12-3/TRBV12-4	TRBJ1-1	-	CASSWMNTEAFF	TGTGCCAGCAGTTGGATGAACACTGAAGCTTTCTTT
-	TRBV5-1	TRBJ2-5	-	CASSLTFGGQETQYF	TGCGCCAGCAGCTTGACCTTCGGAGGCCAAGAGACCCAGTACTTC
-	TRBV5-1	TRBJ2-1	TRBD1	CASSTRTGDEQFF	TGCGCCAGCAGCACTCGAACAGGGGATGAGCAGTTCTTC
-	TRBV27	TRBJ2-3	-	CASSLTGGTTDTQYF	TGTGCCAGCAGTTTAACGGGGGGCACCACAGATACGCAGTATTTT
-	TRBV5-1	TRBJ2-7	TRBD1	CASSSGTGFSDEQYF	TGCGCCAGCAGCTCCGGGACAGGGTTCTCCGACGAGCAGTACTTC
few	TRBV6-5	TRBJ2-2	-	CASRGSTGELFF	TGTGCCAGCAGGGGATCCACCGGGGAGCTGTTTTTT
few	TRBV4-1	TRBJ2-7	-	CASSQDFKEGPYEQYF	TGCGCCAGCAGCCAAGATTTTAAAGAGGGTCCCTACGAGCAGTACTTC
-	TRBV9	TRBJ1-1	-	CASSQWVNTEAFF	TGTGCCAGCAGCCAGTGGGTGAACACTGAAGCTTTCTTT
-	TRBV3-1	TRBJ1-2	-	CASSQEGARSLNYGYTF	TGTGCCAGCAGCCAAGAAGGGGCAAGAAGTCTTAACTATGGCTACACCTTC
medium-sized	TRBV7-9	TRBJ1-6	-	CASSLGDHGSPLHF	TGTGCCAGCAGCCTAGGGGACCATGGTTCACCCCTCCACTTT
-	TRBV4-1	TRBJ2-7	-	CASSQDVGAGYEQYF	TGCGCCAGCAGCCAAGATGTGGGGGCGGGCTACGAGCAGTACTTC
few	TRBV7-9	TRBJ1-1	-	CASSLGGMNTEAFF	TGTGCCAGCAGCCTGGGCGGAATGAACACTGAAGCTTTCTTT
-	TRBV7-8	TRBJ1-1	-	CASSGSWEVEAFF	TGTGCCAGCAGCGGTAGCTGGGAGGTTGAAGCTTTCTTT
once	TRBV9	TRBJ2-1	-	CASSVETVPRPEYNEQFF	TGTGCCAGCAGCGTAGAGACCGTACCCCGGCCGGAGTACAATGAGCAGTTCTTC
-	TRBV6-5	TRBJ2-7	TRBD2	CASSYYAGGSHEQYF	TGTGCCAGCAGTTACTATGCGGGGGGGTCCCACGAGCAGTACTTC
-	TRBV2	TRBJ2-7	-	CASSEYPYEQYF	TGTGCCAGCAGTGAGTATCCCTACGAGCAGTACTTC
-	TRBV4-2	TRBJ2-1	TRBD2	CASSQDRAGATYNEQFF	TGTGCCAGCAGCCAAGATAGAGCGGGGGCCACCTACAATGAGCAGTTCTTC
-	TRBV7-9	TRBJ2-5	-	CASSSGGPSEETQYF	TGTGCCAGCAGCTCCGGAGGACCGAGCGAAGAGACCCAGTACTTC
-	TRBV3-1	TRBJ2-2	TRBD1	CASSPDRATGELFF	TGTGCCAGCAGCCCCGACAGGGCCACCGGGGAGCTGTTTTTT
-	TRBV2	TRBJ1-5	-	CASSERNQPQHF	TGTGCCAGCAGTGAACGTAATCAGCCCCAGCATTTT
-	TRBV4-1	TRBJ1-1	-	CASSQYSGGTEAFF	TGCGCCAGCAGCCAATACTCGGGAGGGACTGAAGCTTTCTTT
-	TRBV2	TRBJ2-7	-	CASGTPEQYF	TGTGCCAGCGGGACGCCCGAGCAGTACTTC
-	TRBV3-1	TRBJ2-5	-	CASSGGPRKETQYF	TGTGCCAGCAGCGGGGGGCCCCGCAAAGAGACCCAGTACTTC
-	TRBV6-6	TRBJ2-7	-	CASRNLPYEQYF	TGTGCCAGCAGGAACCTCCCCTACGAGCAGTACTTC
few	TRBV4-1	TRBJ1-4	TRBD1	CASSQGDRGLEEKLFF	TGCGCCAGCAGCCAAGGCGACAGGGGATTAGAGGAAAAACTGTTTTTT
few	TRBV29-1	TRBJ2-7	TRBD1	CSVEAGGQGARLGYEQYF	TGCAGCGTTGAGGCCGGGGGACAGGGGGCCCGACTCGGCTACGAGCAGTACTTC
-	TRBV29-1	TRBJ2-3	-	CSVETSGTEDTQYF	TGCAGCGTTGAAACTAGTGGGACTGAGGATACGCAGTATTTT
-	TRBV23-1	TRBJ2-5	-	CASSQVRGPDEETQYF	TGCGCCAGCAGTCAAGTTCGGGGGCCCGATGAAGAGACCCAGTACTTC
-	TRBV6-4	TRBJ2-3	-	CASSDFGGSTDTQYF	TGTGCCAGCAGTGACTTCGGGGGTTCCACAGATACGCAGTATTTT
once	TRBV7-9	TRBJ2-5	TRBD2	CASSFQRGVQETQYF	TGTGCCAGCAGCTTCCAGCGGGGGGTTCAAGAGACCCAGTACTTC
-	TRBV20-1	TRBJ2-2	-	CSAEGGLNTGELFF	TGCAGTGCCGAGGGGGGGCTGAACACCGGGGAGCTGTTTTTT
-	TRBV3-1	TRBJ1-2	-	CASSQDLGGRNYGYTF	TGTGCCAGCAGCCAAGATCTGGGAGGAAGAAACTATGGCTACACCTTC
-	TRBV2	TRBJ1-1	-	CASSVTDSMNTEAFF	TGTGCCAGCAGTGTTACGGACAGCATGAACACTGAAGCTTTCTTT
-	TRBV9	TRBJ2-1	TRBD2	CASSVEGTSGGISSYNEQFF	TGTGCCAGCAGCGTAGAGGGAACTAGCGGGGGGATCAGTTCCTACAATGAGCAGTTCTTC
-	TRBV29-1	TRBJ2-7	-	CSVRTGEVYEQYF	TGCAGCGTCAGAACGGGGGAGGTCTACGAGCAGTACTTC
-	TRBV24-1	TRBJ2-1	-	CATSDAPGLYNEQFF	TGTGCCACCAGTGATGCCCCCGGACTTTACAATGAGCAGTTCTTC
-	TRBV2	TRBJ1-2	-	CASGAGGNYGYTF	TGTGCCAGCGGAGCGGGTGGTAACTATGGCTACACCTTC
-	TRBV2	TRBJ1-5	-	CASSEQVWSNQPQHF	TGTGCCAGCAGTGAGCAGGTTTGGAGCAATCAGCCCCAGCATTTT
-	TRBV12-3/TRBV12-4	TRBJ1-4	TRBD1	CASSRTGGVGEKLFF	TGTGCCAGCTCTCGAACAGGGGGAGTTGGGGAAAAACTGTTTTTT
-	TRBV12-3/TRBV12-4	TRBJ2-7	-	CASSPSAYEQYF	TGTGCCAGCAGCCCCAGTGCCTACGAGCAGTACTTC
-	TRBV4-1	TRBJ2-1	-	CASSQEYGTYNEQFF	TGCGCCAGCAGCCAAGAATACGGGACCTACAATGAGCAGTTCTTC
-	TRBV3-1	TRBJ2-7	-	CASSQRGVPYEQYF	TGTGCCAGCAGCCAACGAGGCGTCCCCTACGAGCAGTACTTC